This entry lists 32 T cell receptor beta chains sequenced from one sample in a study of blood T cells in healthy people across ages. Together with a sample-barcoded 5' primer, a J-beta primer mix was included in a second PCR lasting about 7 to 11 cycles. TCRdb used MiXCR to reprocess the 5' RACE reads, holding one entry per CDR3 protein. The sample records under 800,000 distinct CDR3 sequences, roughly 47% being singletons. The sample consisted of blood. The receptors were gathered from a woman aged 60-75 years in good health.

This clonotype has only a few counts. The chain links TRBV12-3 or TRBV12-4 to TRBJ2-3; 10 bases align to TRBD2. This CDR3 is built from 17 residues. V dropped 2 bases and J dropped 2; count of bases not matched to a gene: 7. The CDR3 DNA follows: TGTGCCAGCAGTTTACCTTTAGCGGGGGGCGTCACAGATACGCAGTATTTT. The encoded protein is CASSLPLAGGVTDTQYF.

This clonotype was detected a few times. The rearrangement joins TRBV28 to TRBJ2-4, with D uncertain. The V gene lost 3 bases and the J gene lost 13 bases, with 10 bases spanning the gap. The CDR3 runs to 11 residues. Germline V gene data show CDR1 as MDHEN and CDR2 as SYDVKM. CDR3 sequence (DNA): TGTGCCAGCAGTTTCGGGCTAGAGCAGTACTTC. This codes for CASSFGLEQYF. The full variable domain, in which reference TRBV28 and TRBJ2-4 provide the parts outside the CDR3, is DVKVTQSSRYLVKRTGEKVFLECVQDMDHENMFWYRQDPGLGLRLIYFSYDVKMKEKGDIPEGYSVSREKKERFSLILESASTNQTSMYLCASSFGLEQYFGAGTRLSVL.

This clonotype showed up just once. The chain employs TRBV6-6 and TRBJ1-2; a possible D gene is TRBD1 (6 bases). V was clipped by 6 bases and J by 4 bases, with 15 bases between them. The CDR3 runs to 14 residues. Per the germline V gene, CDR1 is MNHNY and CDR2 is SVGAGI (reference sequence). The CDR3 DNA is TGTGCCAGCAGCTTCCGGGACACCCTCTATGGCTACACCTTC. Its protein product is CASSFRDTLYGYTF.

This clonotype appeared a few times. This chain uses TRBV7-3 with TRBJ2-7, with unresolved D. Germline assignment: CDR1 SGHTA and CDR2 FQGTGA. This CDR3 comprises 15 residues. V lost 2 bases, J lost 7 bases, and 18 bases lay in between. The DNA for the CDR3 is TGTGCCAGCAGCTTATGGCGCTCCGCACTAAATGAGCAGTACTTC. This encodes CASSLWRSALNEQYF.

This clonotype came up many times. The chain joins TRBV12-3 or TRBV12-4 to TRBJ2-7; possibly TRBD1 for D (5 bases). The CDR3 has 14 amino acids. V lost 5 bases, J lost 2 bases, and 13 bases lay in between. The CDR3 is CASSRKGQTYEQYF. CDR3 nucleotides: TGTGCCAGCAGTCGCAAAGGACAAACCTACGAGCAGTACTTC.

The chain links TRBV10-3 to TRBJ1-2, with D tentatively TRBD1 (6 bases). The V end lost 1 base, the J end lost 2 bases, and 11 bases lay between the germline ends. There are 15 residues in the CDR3. Per germline, CDR1 ENHRY and CDR2 SYGVKD. The CDR3 nucleotides are TGTGCCATCAGTGAGTGGACAGAGACAAACTATGGCTACACCTTC. Its translation is CAISEWTETNYGYTF.

The chain joins TRBV6-1 to TRBJ2-5, with D perhaps matching TRBD2 (6 bases). CDR1 and CDR2 from the germline V gene are MNHNS and SASEGT. V was cut by 0 bases and J by 11 bases, with 13 bases left in between. The CDR3 totals 13 residues. The CDR3 reads CASSEARSGEQYF. CDR3 in DNA: TGTGCCAGCAGTGAAGCGAGGTCGGGGGAGCAGTACTTC.

This clonotype has a single count. V gene TRBV6-6 combines with J gene TRBJ2-1; 10 bases agree with TRBD2. V gave up 6 bases and J gave up 6 bases; unmatched junction bases: 14. The CDR3 totals 17 residues. Germline CDR1 is MNHNY and CDR2 is SVGAGI (reference sequence). CDR3 sequence (DNA): TGTGCCAGCAGCCCCTCAACCGGGCTAGCGGGAGTCAATGAGCAGTTCTTC. It codes for CASSPSTGLAGVNEQFF.

This clonotype was seen many times. The J gene is TRBJ2-5, the V gene TRBV20-1; D might be TRBD2 (6 bases). The CDR3 covers 11 residues. Germline V CDR1 and CDR2: DFQATT, SNEGSKA (reference sequence). DNA for the CDR3: TGCAGCGCGGACCGGGGGGAGACCCAGTACTTC. Translating gives CSADRGETQYF.

The chain uses TRBV20-1 and TRBJ1-5; 8 bases agree with TRBD1. J gave up 6 bases and V 7 bases, and 14 bases lay outside the gene matches. The CDR3 has 15 amino acids. CDR1 and CDR2 (germline): DFQATT, SNEGSKA (reference sequence). In DNA form, the CDR3 reads TGCAGTGTCATGACAGGGGAGGTGGGTGGTCAGCCCCAGCATTTT. As protein: CSVMTGEVGGQPQHF.

The V and J genes are TRBV3-1 and TRBJ2-3; TRBD2 is a possible D gene (5 bases). Between the trimmed V and J ends, which lost 3 bases and 1 base, there was a span of 11 bases. CDR3 length: 15 residues. Germline CDR1 is LGHDT and CDR2 is YNNKEL (reference sequence). This chain's CDR3 is CASSHGVSGTDTQYF. CDR3 bases: TGTGCCAGCAGCCACGGGGTCTCTGGCACAGATACGCAGTATTTT.

The V gene is TRBV11-2, the J gene TRBJ1-1, with D perhaps matching TRBD1 (5 bases). Germline-derived CDR1 and CDR2 are SGHAT and FQNNGV. V shed 5 bases and J shed 6 bases, with 13 bases lying between them. CDR3 length equals 13 residues. The CDR3, as DNA: TGTGCCAGCAGCCTGGACTGGGACGCTGAAGCTTTCTTT. This gives the protein CASSLDWDAEAFF.

This clonotype was picked up many times. This rearrangement joins TRBV4-2 to TRBJ1-2; D may be TRBD1 (6 bases). Trimming cost V 0 bases and J 6 bases, with 23 bases left between them. Germline V gives CDR1 LGHNA, CDR2 YNFKEQ. CDR3 length equals 18 residues. CDR3 sequence (DNA): TGTGCCAGCAGCCAAGAAGTGGCTAGGGGAGGGGGTAAGAATGGCTACACCTTC. This gives the protein CASSQEVARGGGKNGYTF.

This clonotype has only one observation. A much larger clone lies a single base off, so this may be a read error. The CDR3 DNA sequence: TGTGCCAGCAGACCGTACCGGGACAGGGGCTCTGGGGCCAACGTCCTGACTTTC. The encoded protein is CASRPYRDRGSGANVLTF. The chain joins TRBV12-3 or TRBV12-4 to TRBJ2-6, with 10 bases that match TRBD1. This CDR3 has 18 amino acids. V was pared by 6 bases and J by 0 bases, with 8 bases of the junction left unmatched.

V usage is TRBV6-2 or TRBV6-3 and J usage is TRBJ2-5, with 12 bases fitting TRBD2. V lost 4 bases, J lost 11 bases, and 20 bases stayed unmatched. The CDR3 is 18 amino acids. Germline CDR1 reads MNHEY; CDR2 reads SVGEGT. In DNA, the CDR3 is TGTGCCAGCAGTTCTACAGGGGGACTAGCGGGTAATTACAATGAGCAGTACTTC. Its translation: CASSSTGGLAGNYNEQYF.

Comments on this clonotype: The junction and the germline gene differ at one end; a read error may be behind it. The CDR3 region has the DNA TGTGCCAGCAGCTTAGAAGGGGGACTAGCAGCCGGGGAGACCAAGTACTTC. Its protein is CASSLEGGLAAGETKYF. The rearrangement joins TRBV7-6 to TRBJ2-5; 9 positions match TRBD2. CDR1 is SGHVS, CDR2 FNYEAQ, per germline. This CDR3 is built from 17 residues.

The chain is built from TRBV9 and TRBJ2-3; TRBD2 matches at 7 bases. The CDR3 has 16 residues. From germline, CDR1 is SGDLS and CDR2 YYNGEE. V lost 1 base, J lost 0 bases, and 5 bases stayed unmatched. The CDR3 loop reads CASSVRGSTSTDTQYF. CDR3 in DNA: TGTGCCAGCAGCGTACGCGGGAGTACTAGCACAGATACGCAGTATTTT.

The genes are TRBV14 and TRBJ2-5; D is ambiguous. CDR3 length equals 15 residues. Trimming took off 1 base at V and 3 bases at J, with 12 bases between the two ends. Germline V CDR1 and CDR2: SGHDN, FVKESK. Here the CDR3 reads CASSQVGRREETQYF. CDR3 bases: TGTGCCAGCAGCCAAGTCGGCCGGAGAGAAGAGACCCAGTACTTC.

This chain connects TRBV6-2 or TRBV6-3 to TRBJ2-7, with a weak D call TRBD1 (5 bases). Germline CDR1 is MNHEY and CDR2 is SVGEGT. The CDR3 consists of 12 residues. V was clipped by 2 bases and J by 10 bases, with 12 bases between them. CDR3 loop: CASSYGKGFQYF. CDR3 nucleotides: TGTGCCAGCAGTTACGGAAAGGGGTTCCAGTACTTC.

V gene TRBV20-1 combines with J gene TRBJ1-2; the D gene is possibly TRBD1 (5 bases). CDR3 length equals 10 residues. Germline loops: CDR1 DFQATT, CDR2 SNEGSKA (reference sequence). Trimming removed 5 bases at V and 12 bases at J, with 13 bases between. The CDR3 region has the DNA TGCAGTGCTTACCTCACAGGACACACCTTC. As protein: CSAYLTGHTF.

This clonotype was found a few times. The rearrangement links TRBV20-1 to TRBJ2-1; the D gene is possibly TRBD2 (6 bases). Germline-derived CDR1 and CDR2 are DFQATT and SNEGSKA (reference sequence). V lost 2 bases to trimming and J lost 6 bases, with 11 bases between them. There are 13 residues in the CDR3. CDR3 sequence reads: CSARRDFANEQFF. The CDR3 nucleotides are TGCAGTGCTAGAAGGGACTTTGCCAATGAGCAGTTCTTC.

This clonotype was seen more than once but under ten times. This chain connects TRBV25-1 to TRBJ1-2, with D tentatively TRBD1 (5 bases). Germline CDR1 and CDR2: MGHDK and SYGVNS. The V and J ends lost 7 bases and 1 base respectively, with 22 bases between them. The CDR3 has 17 residues. The CDR3: CASKPPGDGLFNYGYTF. CDR3 sequence (DNA): TGTGCCAGCAAACCCCCGGGGGACGGATTATTTAACTATGGCTACACCTTC.

This clonotype has a single count. V gene TRBV20-1 combines with J gene TRBJ2-7, with D tentatively TRBD2 (5 bases). Trimming left V 6 bases short and J 0 bases short, with 15 bases between. CDR3 length: 14 amino acids. Germline V CDR1 and CDR2: DFQATT, SNEGSKA (reference sequence). The DNA of the CDR3 is TGCAGTGCCCTTGGGGAGAAGAGCTCCTACGAGCAGTACTTC. The encoded protein is CSALGEKSSYEQYF.

This clonotype has only one observation. One end of the junction fails to match germline, which may point to a read error. This chain links TRBV7-3 with TRBJ2-3; 7 bases line up with TRBD1. Germline lookup yields CDR1 SGHTA and CDR2 FQGTGA. This CDR3 contains 16 residues. The chain's CDR3 is CASSWSPGSGTETQYF. The CDR3 nucleotides read TGTGCCAGCAGTTGGTCGCCGGGGAGTGGGACAGAGACGCAGTATTTT. Based on the CDR3 plus reference TRBV7-3 and TRBJ2-3, the full variable domain is GAGVSQTPSNKVTEKGKYVELRCDPISGHTALYWYRQSLGQGPEFLIYFQGTGAADDSGLPNDRFFAVRPEGSVSTLKIQRTERGDSAVYLCASSWSPGSGTETQYFGPGTRLTVL.

This clonotype appeared many times. CDR3 sequence: CASSTGPSGEKLFF. CDR3 in DNA: TGTGCCAGCAGTACGGGGCCATCCGGGGAAAAACTGTTTTTT. The V gene is TRBV2, the J gene TRBJ1-4; a weak D match, TRBD1 (5 bases). CDR3 length: 14 amino acids. Germline CDR1 and CDR2: SNHLY and FYNNEI. V lost 5 bases to trimming and J lost 8 bases, with 15 bases between them. Supplemented by reference TRBV2 and TRBJ1-4, the full variable domain reads EPEVTQTPSHQVTQMGQEVILRCVPISNHLYFYWYRQILGQKVEFLVSFYNNEISEKSEIFDDQFSVERPDGSNFTLKIRSTKLEDSAMYFCASSTGPSGEKLFFGSGTQLSVL.

The rearrangement uses TRBV1 and TRBJ2-1; TRBD2, the table's D call, was not compared with the DNA. TRBV1 represents a pseudogene. The CDR3 runs to 16 residues. CDR3 nucleotides: TGCACCAGCAGCCAAGACCCACCGGGAGGACTAAATGAGCAGTTCTTC. Translating gives CTSSQDPPGGLNEQFF.

The chain couples TRBV20-1 to TRBJ1-4; a weak D match, TRBD1 (6 bases). V lost 6 bases, J lost 0 bases, and 11 bases lay in between. The CDR3 totals 14 residues. Germline lookup yields CDR1 DFQATT and CDR2 SNEGSKA (reference sequence). The CDR3 sequence: CSAIGGATNEKLFF. The CDR3 nucleotides are TGCAGTGCGATAGGGGGAGCAACTAATGAAAAACTGTTTTTT.

This clonotype was picked up a small number of times. The V and J genes are TRBV18 and TRBJ2-7, with D perhaps assigned TRBD1 or TRBD2 (7 bases each). The CDR3 has 15 amino acids. Trimming stripped 0 bases from V and 5 bases from J, with 14 bases between. Germline lookup yields CDR1 KGHSH and CDR2 LQKENI. CDR3 sequence: CASSPPTQGGHEQYF. The CDR3 DNA is TGTGCCAGCTCACCACCTACGCAGGGGGGGCACGAGCAGTACTTC. The full variable domain, rest sourced from reference TRBV18 and TRBJ2-7, is NAGVMQNPRHLVRRRGQEARLRCSPMKGHSHVYWYRQLPEEGLKFMVYLQKENIIDESGMPKERFSAEFPKEGPSILRIQQVVRGDSAAYFCASSPPTQGGHEQYFGPGTRLTVT.

This clonotype was seen a handful of times. The rearrangement uses TRBV20-1 and TRBJ2-1; the match to TRBD2 covers 15 bases. The germline CDR1 and CDR2 sequences are DFQATT and SNEGSKA (reference sequence). With 4 bases clipped from V and 4 bases from J, the junction kept 14 bases outside the gene matches. This CDR3 region has 19 residues. DNA for the CDR3: TGCAGTGCTACCCCTGTGGGACTAGCGGGGGGCCGGTTTTACAATGAGCAGTTCTTC. Translated: CSATPVGLAGGRFYNEQFF.

The chain carries TRBV7-8 and TRBJ1-2; a possible D gene is TRBD1 (5 bases). CDR1 SGHVS and CDR2 FQNEAQ come from the germline V gene. Deletions cut 4 bases from V and 8 bases from J, with 20 bases between. The CDR3 runs to 15 residues. The CDR3 DNA is TGTGCCAGCAGCTCCGGAACGTCAGGGAGGGGCGGCTACACCTTC. This translates into CASSSGTSGRGGYTF.

This clonotype was counted only a few times. The V call is TRBV27, the J call TRBJ2-7; D possibly corresponds to TRBD1 (6 bases). The V gene lost 6 bases and the J gene lost 6 bases, with 15 bases spanning the gap. Germline V CDR1 and CDR2: MNHEY, SMNVEV (reference sequence). This CDR3 has 13 amino acids. DNA of the CDR3: TGTGCCAGCAGAGCCAGGGGTTTTGGCGAGCAGTACTTC. Translation gives CASRARGFGEQYF.

The CDR3 DNA follows: TGTGCCAGCAGCAAAGCGGCTAGCGGGGGCAATGAGCAGTACTTC. Translated, it gives CASSKAASGGNEQYF. The rearrangement uses TRBV3-1 and TRBJ2-5; 10 bases are shared with TRBD2. J gave up 11 bases and V 5 bases, and 14 bases lay outside the gene matches. The germline V gene encodes CDR1 LGHDT and CDR2 YNNKEL (reference sequence). The CDR3 extends over 15 amino acids.